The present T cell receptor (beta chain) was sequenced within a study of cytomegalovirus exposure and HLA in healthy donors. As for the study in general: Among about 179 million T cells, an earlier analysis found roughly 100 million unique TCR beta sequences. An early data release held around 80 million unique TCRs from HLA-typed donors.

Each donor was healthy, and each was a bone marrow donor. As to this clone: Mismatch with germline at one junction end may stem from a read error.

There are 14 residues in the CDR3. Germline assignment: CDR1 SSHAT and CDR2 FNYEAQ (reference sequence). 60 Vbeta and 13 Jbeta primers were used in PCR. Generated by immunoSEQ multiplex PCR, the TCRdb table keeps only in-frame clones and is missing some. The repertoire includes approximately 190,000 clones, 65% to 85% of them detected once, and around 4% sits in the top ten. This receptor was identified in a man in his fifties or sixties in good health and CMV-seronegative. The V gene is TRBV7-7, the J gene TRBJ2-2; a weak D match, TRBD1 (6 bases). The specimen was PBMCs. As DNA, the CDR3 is TGTGCTAGCAGCCTTTCTGGGGGCTCCGGGGAGCTGTTTTTT. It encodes CASSLSGGSGELFF.